Listed here are 15 T cell receptor beta chains from one sample, sequenced in a study of cytomegalovirus exposure and HLA in healthy donors. Primers included in the PCR were 60 Vbeta and 13 Jbeta primers. Repertoires were generated with immunoSEQ multiplex PCR, while TCRdb's copy carries only in-frame clones and drops some. The table lists about 180,000 clones, roughly 77% of them singletons. Input material: PBMCs. Every receptor here comes from a woman aged 50 to 65 in good health and CMV-seropositive.

The DNA for the CDR3 is TGTGCCAGCAGCTTCTCGGACGGGGGGTCCGGCAATGAGCAGTTCTTC. Amino acid sequence: CASSFSDGGSGNEQFF. This rearrangement joins TRBV7-9 to TRBJ2-1; 7 positions match TRBD2. The CDR3 covers 16 residues. Germline V gives CDR1 SEHNR, CDR2 FQNEAQ (reference sequence). Germline trimming cut 3 bases from V and 6 bases from J; bases unmatched to any gene: 11.

The V call is TRBV15, the J call TRBJ1-5; maybe TRBD1 (5 bases). Germline V gene data show CDR1 as LNHNV and CDR2 as YYDKDF (reference sequence). V lost 2 bases, J lost 0 bases, and 5 bases lay in between. The CDR3 extends over 14 amino acids. The CDR3 reads CATSRQGSNQPQHF. CDR3 sequence (DNA): TGTGCCACCAGCAGACAGGGTAGCAATCAGCCCCAGCATTTT.

In nucleotides, the CDR3 is TGTGCCAGCAGCAGGGACAGGCAGTCCAAAAACATTCAGTACTTC. This codes for CASSRDRQSKNIQYF. The chain has TRBV7-9 and TRBJ2-4, with 8 bases identical to TRBD1. This CDR3 region has 15 residues. CDR1 and CDR2 from the germline V gene are SEHNR and FQNEAQ (reference sequence). Trimming at V came to 5 bases and at J to 2 bases, leaving 5 bases not matched to a gene.

In this sample, this clone turned up once. The chain combines TRBV18 with TRBJ1-5; tentative D call: TRBD1 (6 bases). The CDR3 length is 15 residues. Germline V gene sequence: CDR1 KGHSH, CDR2 LQKENI. The germline V and J ends were trimmed by 1 base and 3 bases, with 10 bases remaining between them. Here the CDR3 DNA reads TGTGCCAGCTCACCACAGACAGGCTACAATCAGCCCCAGCATTTT. This codes for CASSPQTGYNQPQHF.

This clone was recorded only once. The genes are TRBV7-2 and TRBJ1-1, with TRBD1 identical over 7 bases. CDR3 length equals 14 residues. Unmatched junction bases numbered 4, after V lost 4 bases and J lost 2 bases. Per germline, CDR1 SGHTA and CDR2 FQGNSA. For the CDR3, the DNA is TGTGCCAGCAGCTCTCAGGGGGGAAACACTGAAGCTTTCTTT. Encoded protein: CASSSQGGNTEAFF.

J is TRBJ1-2 and V is TRBV7-8; 7 bases map to TRBD1. With 7 bases clipped from V and 5 bases from J, the junction kept 13 bases outside the gene matches. CDR3 length: 15 residues. CDR1 is SGHVS and CDR2 is FQNEAQ in the germline V gene. In nucleotides, the CDR3 is TGTGCCAGCATTACAAGGGGAGACAGGGAGTATGGCTACACCTTC. This sequence encodes CASITRGDREYGYTF.

The chain links TRBV9 to TRBJ1-2, with D hard to call. The CDR3 covers 15 residues. CDR1 is SGDLS, CDR2 YYNGEE, per germline. Trimming took off 0 bases at V and 2 bases at J, with 11 bases between the two ends. CDR3 residues: CASSVVRSLNYGYTF. CDR3 DNA: TGTGCCAGCAGCGTAGTCAGGTCCCTGAACTATGGCTACACCTTC.

The chain is built from TRBV28 and TRBJ1-1; D gene unclear. CDR3 length: 14 residues. The germline V and J ends were trimmed by 1 base and 0 bases, with 6 bases remaining between them. Per germline, CDR1 MDHEN and CDR2 SYDVKM. In DNA, the CDR3 is TGTGCCAGCAGTTTATTCGGGTTGAACACTGAAGCTTTCTTT. Protein: CASSLFGLNTEAFF.

The CDR3 coding sequence is TGTGCCAGCAGTCAACTACTTAGCGGCTACAATGAGCAGTTCTTC. The encoded protein is CASSQLLSGYNEQFF. This chain uses TRBV28 with TRBJ2-1; possible D gene TRBD2, 6 bases. The V gene lost 5 bases and the J gene lost 3 bases, with 14 bases spanning the gap. This CDR3 is built from 15 residues. Germline CDR1 MDHEN, CDR2 SYDVKM.

The CDR3 DNA reads as TGTGCCAGCTGGGCAGAGACCCAGTACTTC. Its translation: CASWAETQYF. The V call is TRBV25-1, the J call TRBJ2-5; D unresolved. This CDR3 contains 10 residues. The germline CDR1 and CDR2 sequences are MGHDK and SYGVNS. V gave up 8 bases and J gave up 4 bases, with 5 bases separating them.

This rearrangement joins TRBV6-6 to TRBJ2-1; no clear D gene. Germline V gene sequence: CDR1 MNHNY, CDR2 SVGAGI (reference sequence). V lost 6 bases and J lost 0, with 12 bases in between. The CDR3 is 15 amino acids. For the CDR3, the DNA is TGTGCCAGCAGGCCCGGGTCCAGCTCCTACAATGAGCAGTTCTTC. Translation: CASRPGSSSYNEQFF.

The V call is TRBV4-1, the J call TRBJ1-2, with 8 bases fitting TRBD1. V shed 0 bases, J shed 4 bases, and the junction held 4 bases outside the gene matches. There are 15 residues in the CDR3. The germline V gene encodes CDR1 MGHRA and CDR2 YSYEKL. CDR3 sequence (DNA): TGCGCCAGCAGCCAAGAAAACAGGGGGACCTATGGCTACACCTTC. Its protein product is CASSQENRGTYGYTF.

This chain connects TRBV19 to TRBJ1-2; D may be TRBD1 (5 bases). Trimming removed 10 bases at V and 8 bases at J, with 32 bases between. The CDR3 totals 17 residues. The germline V gene has CDR1 LNHDA and CDR2 SQIVND (reference sequence). The CDR3 is CATQEGAGWFHQGGYTF. The CDR3 DNA reads as TGTGCCACCCAGGAAGGGGCAGGGTGGTTTCACCAGGGCGGCTACACCTTC.

V usage is TRBV9 and J usage is TRBJ2-1; 14 bases line up with TRBD2. CDR3 length equals 17 residues. J gave up 7 bases and V 0 bases, and 6 bases lay outside the gene matches. Germline-derived CDR1 and CDR2 are SGDLS and YYNGEE. CDR3 sequence: CASSVAGLAGVGNEQFF. In nucleotides, the CDR3 is TGTGCCAGCAGCGTAGCGGGACTAGCGGGAGTGGGGAATGAGCAGTTCTTC.

The chain has TRBV5-4 and TRBJ2-5; tentatively, D is TRBD2 (5 bases). V lost 5 bases and J 0 bases, leaving 8 bases between the germline ends. The length of the CDR3 is 13 residues. From germline, CDR1 is SGHNT and CDR2 YYREEE (reference sequence). The CDR3 DNA reads TGTGCCAGCAGTCCGCGGGACCAAGAGACCCAGTACTTC. As protein: CASSPRDQETQYF.